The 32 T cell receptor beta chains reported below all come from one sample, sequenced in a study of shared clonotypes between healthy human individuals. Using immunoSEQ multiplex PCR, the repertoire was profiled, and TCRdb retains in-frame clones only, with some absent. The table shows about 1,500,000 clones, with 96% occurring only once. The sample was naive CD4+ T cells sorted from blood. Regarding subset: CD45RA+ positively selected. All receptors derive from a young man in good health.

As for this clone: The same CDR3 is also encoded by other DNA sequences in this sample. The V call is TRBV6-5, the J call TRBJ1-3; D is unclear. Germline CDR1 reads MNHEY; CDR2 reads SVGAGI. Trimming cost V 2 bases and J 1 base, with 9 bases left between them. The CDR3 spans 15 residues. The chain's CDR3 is CASSYRGVSGNTIYF. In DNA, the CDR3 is TGTGCCAGCAGTTACCGCGGGGTGTCTGGAAACACCATATATTTT.

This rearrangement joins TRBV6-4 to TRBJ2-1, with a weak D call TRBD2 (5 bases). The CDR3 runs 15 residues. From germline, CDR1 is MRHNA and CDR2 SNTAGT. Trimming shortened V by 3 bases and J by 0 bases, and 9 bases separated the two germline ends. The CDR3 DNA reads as TGTGCCAGCAGTGAATGGGAGAGCTCCTACAATGAGCAGTTCTTC. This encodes CASSEWESSYNEQFF.

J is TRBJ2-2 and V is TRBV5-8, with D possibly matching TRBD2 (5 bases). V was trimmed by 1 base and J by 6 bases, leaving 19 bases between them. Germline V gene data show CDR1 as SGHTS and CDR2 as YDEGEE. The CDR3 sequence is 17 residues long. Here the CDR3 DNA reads TGTGCCAGCAGCTTGTATAAGGGAGCTCCGGGCCCCGGGGAGCTGTTTTTT. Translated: CASSLYKGAPGPGELFF.

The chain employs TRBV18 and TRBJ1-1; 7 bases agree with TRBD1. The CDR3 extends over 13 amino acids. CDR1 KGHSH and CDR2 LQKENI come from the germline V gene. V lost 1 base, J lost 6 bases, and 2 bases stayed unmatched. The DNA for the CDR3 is TGTGCCAGCTCACCACTTGGGACAGCTGAAGCTTTCTTT. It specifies CASSPLGTAEAFF.

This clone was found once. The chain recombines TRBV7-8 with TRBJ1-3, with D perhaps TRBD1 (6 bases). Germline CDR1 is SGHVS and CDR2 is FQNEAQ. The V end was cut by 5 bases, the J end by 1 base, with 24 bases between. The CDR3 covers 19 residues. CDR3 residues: CASSRLRSLTGPSGNTIYF. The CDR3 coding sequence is TGTGCCAGCAGCCGTCTTAGGTCCCTGACAGGCCCTTCTGGAAACACCATATATTTT.

CDR3 DNA sequence: TGTGCCAGCGGACGGGACGCCAATCAGCCCCAGCATTTT. Its translation is CASGRDANQPQHF. The V gene is TRBV2, the J gene TRBJ1-5; D is possibly TRBD1 (5 bases). This CDR3 has 13 residues. With 8 bases removed from V and 3 bases from J, the gap between germline ends came to 11 bases. The germline gives CDR1 SNHLY, CDR2 FYNNEI.

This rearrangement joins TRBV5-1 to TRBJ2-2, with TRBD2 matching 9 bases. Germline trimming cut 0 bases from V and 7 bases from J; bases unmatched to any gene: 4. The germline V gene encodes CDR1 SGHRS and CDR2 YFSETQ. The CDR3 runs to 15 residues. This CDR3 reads CASSLATSGLGELFF. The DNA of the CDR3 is TGCGCCAGCAGCTTGGCCACTAGCGGGCTCGGGGAGCTGTTTTTT.

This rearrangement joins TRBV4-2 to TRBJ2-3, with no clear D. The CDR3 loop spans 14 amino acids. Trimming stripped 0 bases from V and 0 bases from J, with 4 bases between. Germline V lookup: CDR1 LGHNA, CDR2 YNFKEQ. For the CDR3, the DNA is TGTGCCAGCAGCCAAGACCTTAGCACAGATACGCAGTATTTT. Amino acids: CASSQDLSTDTQYF.

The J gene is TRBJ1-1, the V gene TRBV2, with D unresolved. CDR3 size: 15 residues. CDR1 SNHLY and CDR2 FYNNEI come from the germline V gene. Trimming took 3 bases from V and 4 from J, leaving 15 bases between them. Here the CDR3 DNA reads TGTGCCAGCAGTGATGGGCCAGCTCGAGCCACTGAAGCTTTCTTT. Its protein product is CASSDGPARATEAFF.

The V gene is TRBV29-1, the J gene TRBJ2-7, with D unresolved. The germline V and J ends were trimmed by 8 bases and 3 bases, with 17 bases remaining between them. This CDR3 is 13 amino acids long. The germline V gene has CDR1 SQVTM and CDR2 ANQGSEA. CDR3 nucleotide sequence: TGCAGCACCAAAGAGACGGACGTCTACGAGCAGTACTTC. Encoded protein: CSTKETDVYEQYF.

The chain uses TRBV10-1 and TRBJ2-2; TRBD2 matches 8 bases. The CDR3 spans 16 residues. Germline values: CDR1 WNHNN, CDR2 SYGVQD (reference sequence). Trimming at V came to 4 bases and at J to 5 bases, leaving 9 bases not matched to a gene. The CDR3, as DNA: TGCGCCAGCAGTGTAACTAGCGGCCATGGGACCGGGGAGCTGTTTTTT. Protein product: CASSVTSGHGTGELFF.

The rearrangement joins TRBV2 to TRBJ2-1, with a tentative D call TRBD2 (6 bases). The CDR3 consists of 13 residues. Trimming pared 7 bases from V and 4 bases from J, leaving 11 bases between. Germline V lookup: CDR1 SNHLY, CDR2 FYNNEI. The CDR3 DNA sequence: TGTGCCAGCACAACGGGGGTATACAATGAGCAGTTCTTC. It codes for CASTTGVYNEQFF.

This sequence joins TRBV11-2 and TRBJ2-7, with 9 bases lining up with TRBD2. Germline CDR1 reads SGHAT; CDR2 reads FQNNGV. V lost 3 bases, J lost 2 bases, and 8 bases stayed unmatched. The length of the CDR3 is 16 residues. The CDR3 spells CASSFHLAGATYEQYF. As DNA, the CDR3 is TGTGCCAGCAGCTTTCACTTAGCGGGAGCCACCTACGAGCAGTACTTC.

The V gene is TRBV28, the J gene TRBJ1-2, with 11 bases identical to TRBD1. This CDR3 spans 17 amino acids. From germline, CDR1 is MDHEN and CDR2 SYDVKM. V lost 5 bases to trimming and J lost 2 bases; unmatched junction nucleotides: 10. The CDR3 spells CASSPYSGQGANYGYTF. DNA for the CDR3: TGTGCCAGCAGTCCATATTCCGGACAGGGGGCCAACTATGGCTACACCTTC.

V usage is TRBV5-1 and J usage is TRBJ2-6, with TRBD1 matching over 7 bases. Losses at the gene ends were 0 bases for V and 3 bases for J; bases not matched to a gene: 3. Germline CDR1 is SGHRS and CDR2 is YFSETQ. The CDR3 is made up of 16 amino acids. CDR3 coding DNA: TGCGCCAGCAGCTTGGTACAGGGGCTTGGGGCCAACGTCCTGACTTTC. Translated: CASSLVQGLGANVLTF.

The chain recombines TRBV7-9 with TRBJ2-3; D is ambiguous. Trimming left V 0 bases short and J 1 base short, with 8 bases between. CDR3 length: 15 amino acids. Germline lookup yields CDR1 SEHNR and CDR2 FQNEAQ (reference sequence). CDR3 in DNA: TGTGCCAGCAGCTTAGCCCCCCTGGGCACAGATACGCAGTATTTT. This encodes CASSLAPLGTDTQYF.

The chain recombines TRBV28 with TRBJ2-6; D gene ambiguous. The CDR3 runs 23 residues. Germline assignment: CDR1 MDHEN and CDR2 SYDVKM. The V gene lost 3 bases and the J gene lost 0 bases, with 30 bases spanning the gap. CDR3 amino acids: CASSFDLGGTVEGFISGANVLTF. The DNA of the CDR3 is TGTGCCAGCAGTTTCGATCTGGGTGGAACAGTCGAAGGGTTTATCTCTGGGGCCAACGTCCTGACTTTC.

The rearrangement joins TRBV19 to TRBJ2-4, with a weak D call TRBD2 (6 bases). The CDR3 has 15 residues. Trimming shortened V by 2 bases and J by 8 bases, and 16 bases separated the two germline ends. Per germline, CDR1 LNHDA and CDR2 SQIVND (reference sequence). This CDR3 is CASSIYTDPGDIQYF. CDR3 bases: TGTGCCAGTAGTATATACACAGACCCGGGGGACATTCAGTACTTC.

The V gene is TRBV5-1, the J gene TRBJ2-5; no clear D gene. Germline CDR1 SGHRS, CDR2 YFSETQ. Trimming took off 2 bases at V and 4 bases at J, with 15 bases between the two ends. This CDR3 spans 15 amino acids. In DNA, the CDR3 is TGCGCCAGCAGCTTTTCAACGGACCTGGGAGAGACCCAGTACTTC. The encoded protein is CASSFSTDLGETQYF.

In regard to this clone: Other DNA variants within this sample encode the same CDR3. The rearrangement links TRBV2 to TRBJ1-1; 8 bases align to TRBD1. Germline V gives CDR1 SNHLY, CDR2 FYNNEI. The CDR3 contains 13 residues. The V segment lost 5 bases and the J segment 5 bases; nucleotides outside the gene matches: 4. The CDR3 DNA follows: TGTGCCAGCAGTAAACAGGGGGGAACTGAAGCTTTCTTT. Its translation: CASSKQGGTEAFF. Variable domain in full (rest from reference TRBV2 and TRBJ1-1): EPEVTQTPSHQVTQMGQEVILRCVPISNHLYFYWYRQILGQKVEFLVSFYNNEISEKSEIFDDQFSVERPDGSNFTLKIRSTKLEDSAMYFCASSKQGGTEAFFGQGTRLTVV.

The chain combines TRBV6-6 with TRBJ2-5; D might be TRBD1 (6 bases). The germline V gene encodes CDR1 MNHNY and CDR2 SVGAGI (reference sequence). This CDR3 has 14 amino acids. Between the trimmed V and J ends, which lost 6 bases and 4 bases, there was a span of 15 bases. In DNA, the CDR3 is TGTGCCAGCAGGGAAGGACAGCTTGGAGAGACCCAGTACTTC. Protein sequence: CASREGQLGETQYF.

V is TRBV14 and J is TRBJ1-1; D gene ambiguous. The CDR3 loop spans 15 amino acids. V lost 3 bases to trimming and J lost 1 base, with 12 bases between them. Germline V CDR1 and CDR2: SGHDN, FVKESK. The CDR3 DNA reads TGTGCCAGCAGCCAGTCTCTGGGTGGGAACACTGAAGCTTTCTTT. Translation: CASSQSLGGNTEAFF. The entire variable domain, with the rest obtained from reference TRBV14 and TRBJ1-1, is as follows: EAGVTQFPSHSVIEKGQTVTLRCDPISGHDNLYWYRRVMGKEIKFLLHFVKESKQDESGMPNNRFLAERTGGTYSTLKVQPAELEDSGVYFCASSQSLGGNTEAFFGQGTRLTVV.

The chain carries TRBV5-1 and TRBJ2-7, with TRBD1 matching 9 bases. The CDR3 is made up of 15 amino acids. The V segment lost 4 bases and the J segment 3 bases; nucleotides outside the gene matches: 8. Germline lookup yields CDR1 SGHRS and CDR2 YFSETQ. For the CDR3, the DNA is TGCGCCAGCAGCCACACCGGGACAGGGTTCTACGAGCAGTACTTC. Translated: CASSHTGTGFYEQYF.

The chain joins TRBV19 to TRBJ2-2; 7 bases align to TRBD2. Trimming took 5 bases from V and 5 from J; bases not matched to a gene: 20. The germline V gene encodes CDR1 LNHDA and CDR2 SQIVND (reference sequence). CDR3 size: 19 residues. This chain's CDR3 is CASSPRFAGVSGGTGELFF. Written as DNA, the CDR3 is TGTGCCAGTAGTCCCCGGTTTGCGGGAGTGTCTGGGGGAACCGGGGAGCTGTTTTTT. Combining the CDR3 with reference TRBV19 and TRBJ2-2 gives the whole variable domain DGGITQSPKYLFRKEGQNVTLSCEQNLNHDAMYWYRQDPGQGLRLIYYSQIVNDFQKGDIAEGYSVSREKKESFPLTVTSAQKNPTAFYLCASSPRFAGVSGGTGELFFGEGSRLTVL.

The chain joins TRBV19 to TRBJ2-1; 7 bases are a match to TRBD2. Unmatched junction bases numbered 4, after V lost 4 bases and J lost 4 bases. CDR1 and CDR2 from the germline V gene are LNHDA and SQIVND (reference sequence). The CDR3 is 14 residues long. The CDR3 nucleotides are TGTGCCAGTAGTACCCGGGAGGTATACAATGAGCAGTTCTTC. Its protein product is CASSTREVYNEQFF.

The CDR3 DNA sequence: TGTGCCAGCAGCTTCCAGTGGGCGGGCAATCAGCCCCAGCATTTT. Its translation: CASSFQWAGNQPQHF. The chain has TRBV7-2 and TRBJ1-5; D gene unclear. The V end was cut by 3 bases, the J end by 2 bases, with 11 bases between. CDR1 is SGHTA and CDR2 is FQGNSA in the germline V gene. This CDR3 has 15 amino acids.

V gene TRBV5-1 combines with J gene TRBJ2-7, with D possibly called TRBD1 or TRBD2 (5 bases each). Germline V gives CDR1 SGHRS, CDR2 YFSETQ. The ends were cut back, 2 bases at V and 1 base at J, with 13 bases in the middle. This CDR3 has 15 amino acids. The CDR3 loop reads CASSFAGTVSYEQYF. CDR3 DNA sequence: TGCGCCAGCAGCTTCGCCGGGACGGTTTCCTACGAGCAGTACTTC.

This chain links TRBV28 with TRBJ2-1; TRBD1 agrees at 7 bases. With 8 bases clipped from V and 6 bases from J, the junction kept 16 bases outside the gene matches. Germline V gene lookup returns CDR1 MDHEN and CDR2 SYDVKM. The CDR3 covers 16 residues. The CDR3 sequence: CASGHHRGPGRNEQFF. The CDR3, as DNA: TGTGCCAGCGGGCATCACAGGGGTCCAGGGCGCAATGAGCAGTTCTTC.

This CDR3 is CASSRDGTRPYNEQFF. The CDR3, as DNA: TGTGCCAGCAGTCGGGACGGGACTCGGCCCTACAATGAGCAGTTCTTC. The chain combines TRBV27 with TRBJ2-1; D may be TRBD2 (6 bases). The germline V gene has CDR1 MNHEY and CDR2 SMNVEV (reference sequence). Deletions cut 5 bases from V and 2 bases from J, with 16 bases between. CDR3 length: 16 residues.

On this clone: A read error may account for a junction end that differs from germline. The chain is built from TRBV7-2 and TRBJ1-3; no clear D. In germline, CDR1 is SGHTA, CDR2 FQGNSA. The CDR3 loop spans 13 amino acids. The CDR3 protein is CASSPSLGSTIYF. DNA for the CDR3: TGTGCCAGCAGCCCGTCGCTTGGAAGCACCATATATTTT.

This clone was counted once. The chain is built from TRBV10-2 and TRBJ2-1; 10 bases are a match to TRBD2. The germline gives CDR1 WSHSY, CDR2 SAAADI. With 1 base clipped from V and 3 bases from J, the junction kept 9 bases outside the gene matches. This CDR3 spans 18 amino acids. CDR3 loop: CASSELAGGGADYNEQFF. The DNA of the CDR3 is TGCGCCAGCAGTGAGTTAGCGGGAGGAGGGGCCGACTACAATGAGCAGTTCTTC.

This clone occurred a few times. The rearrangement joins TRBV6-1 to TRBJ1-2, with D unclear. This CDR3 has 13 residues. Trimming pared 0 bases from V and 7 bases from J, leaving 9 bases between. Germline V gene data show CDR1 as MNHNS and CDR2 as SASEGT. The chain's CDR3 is CASSEATVGGYTF. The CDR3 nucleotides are TGTGCCAGCAGTGAAGCGACCGTGGGTGGCTACACCTTC.